This section outlines one T cell receptor beta chain sequence together with its context. Its antigen target is currently unknown. No base quality values were provided; no much bigger clone lies one nucleotide off. The cohort comprised some 680 healthy bone marrow donors. At the time of sampling, every cohort member was nominally healthy, though immune exposures that went unrecorded were likely present. The donor was CMV seronegative and belonged to the group of more than 300 seronegative cohort members. Every donor gave a peripheral blood sample, and the peripheral blood mononuclear cells from that sample were used for TCR beta sequencing. The Qiagen DNeasy Blood Extraction Kit was used to extract genomic DNA from the blood cell samples. The receptor library was made with the immunoSEQ multiplex PCR assay. A mixture of 60 forward primers for TCR Vbeta segments and 13 reverse primers for TCR Jbeta segments was used in the multiplex PCR. The CDR3 region of rearranged TCR beta genes was amplified from genomic DNA by a multiplex PCR assay. The amplified TCR beta libraries were sequenced on the Illumina HiSeq System as 87-base-pair reads. In the source study's methods: A later analysis counted about 76 million unique TCR beta chains across the roughly 700 repertoires, and some 11 million of these chains were shared by at least two donors. Raw reads were error-corrected and collapsed into unique sequences by a nearest-neighbor algorithm in which closely related sequences were merged to remove PCR and sequencing errors. CDR3 sequences were aligned to IMGT reference sequences to assign V, D and J gene segments. For a sequence to be retained, a match of at least six nucleotides was required to both a V gene segment and a J gene segment. Rearrangements were classified as productive when the CDR3 lacked stop codons and remained in frame with V and J, and all other rearrangements were classified as non-productive. CDR3 was defined by IMGT convention, running from the second conserved V-encoded cysteine to the conserved J-encoded phenylalanine. In an earlier analysis of around 600 of the donors, sequences lacking an unambiguous match to a single V gene segment were excluded. In an earlier analysis of 587 of the donors, a V segment was called functional when productive rearrangements were above 56.7%, and segregating when the standard deviation between donors exceeded 5%. A statistical classification framework was built to diagnose cytomegalovirus status from the catalog of TCR beta chain sequences. A later analysis assigned V and J genes by comparing TCR nucleotide sequences with IMGT/GENE-DB human TR gene sequences. Using the TCRdist pipeline, a later analysis assigned CDR3 sequences along with most-parsimonious VDJ recombination scenarios. In a later analysis, every TCR beta chain was defined by the combination of its CDR3 amino acid sequence and its V-gene family, and reads without a unique V-gene family were dropped. To address suspected cross-contamination and a sequencing artifact, a later analysis removed 550 to 750 highly shared, low-generation-probability nucleotide sequences. For each public chain, a later analysis derived a clonal expansion index from normalized ranks of inferred template counts within each repertoire. In a later analysis, generation probabilities were computed with a VDJ recombination model fitted to out-of-frame rearrangements, and the resulting probabilities were checked against IGoR. A later analysis scored TCR-TCR, TCR-HLA and TCR-CMV co-occurrence with hypergeometric tests, applying a repertoire-size bias correction to TCR pairs. False discovery rates were estimated in a later analysis by permuting HLA or CMV assignments 20 times. A later analysis grouped co-occurring TCRs with DBSCAN, adding TCRdist sequence similarity when clustering within HLA-allele-positive subsets. Repertoires with fewer than 30,000 or more than 120,000 public chains were left out of co-occurrence clustering, as were about 5 repertoires with anomalous nucleotide sharing. This immuneACCESS table, as held by TCRdb, lists in-frame sequences with V and J called but not all clones. Of the missing ones, under half trace to an unresolved V gene in checked studies; the others have no known cause. V, J and clone size reflect that table, while D and trimming were determined from the DNA. In all, the sample holds around 160,000 clones, and 65% to 85% of those were seen once. The top ten constitute over 1.5% of the sample.

This entry comes from a study of cytomegalovirus exposure and HLA in healthy donors (dated by TCRdb to 2017 to 2019). Concerning the study at large: In an earlier analysis of under 600 of the donors, 250 to 350 Gb of sequence data and just under 120 million unique TCR beta sequences from about 180 million T cells were reported. In an earlier analysis of roughly 540 of the donors, high-throughput TCR beta sequencing was used to judge whether each TCR beta V gene segment behaved as functional or pseudogenic. The later analysis used no new phenotypic data to find candidate immune exposures, relying instead on TCR beta sequences and their occurrence across donors. Among the roughly 390 genotyped donors, 81% belonged to the genetic ancestry cluster associated with self-reported Caucasian donors. Donor age, sex, ethnicity and CMV serostatus were collected together with the repertoire data. A later genetic analysis used genome-wide SNP genotypes for about 65% of the 666 donors, treating that subset as a discovery cohort. The study combined high-throughput TCR immunosequencing, statistical association of individual TCRs with disease status, and machine learning to predict cytomegalovirus infection status. The study used immunosequencing to profile the T cell repertoires of 666 subjects and linked those repertoires to cytomegalovirus serostatus. HLA typing covered class I and class II loci at four-digit resolution. The number of donors typed differed by locus, with 629-630 for A, B, C, DRB1 and DQB1, roughly 520 for DQA1, approximately 580 for DPA1, and approximately 470 for DPB1. The study aimed to test whether cataloging public T cell receptors could reveal signatures of past pathogen exposure. Every discovery cohort repertoire had been produced on one sequencing platform. An early release that covered about 600 HLA-typed donors contained about 290 gigabases of sequencing data and tens of millions of unique TCR sequences. Among about 400 genotyped donors of the cohort, an average of approximately 220,000 unique TCR beta nucleotide sequences was sequenced per donor, of which approximately 18% were non-productive. To study patterns of TCR occurrence, a later analysis re-analyzed previously published TCR beta repertoires from 550 to 800 donors and added high-resolution HLA genotyping. Roughly 5 DR-DQ haplotypes were handled as single units for association and clustering because linkage in the cohort was strong. Along with the roughly 700-subject first cohort, a separate validation cohort of about 110 different subjects was used.

What the research found in general, with its limitations: In a later analysis, TCR association rates were found to vary across HLA loci, with the most associated TCRs seen for DRB1 alleles and the fewest for HLA-C alleles. In a later analysis, most CMV-associated TCR beta chains were found to appear HLA-restricted, with HLA associations seemingly driven largely by CMV exposure. A further reported finding was that TCR beta sequences accurately predicted the HLA-A and HLA-B alleles for most subjects in the first cohort. The cohort was sequenced for TCR beta chains only, and without alpha or paired-chain data the features that could be detected were limited. The earlier analysis of approximately 590 of the donors excluded approximately 15 rarely observed V segments, including chromosome 9 orphons, because counts were too low. Compared with the roughly 700-donor mean, donors in an Asian-associated ancestry cluster had fewer N-insertions in productive TCRs, according to a later genetic analysis. In a later analysis, HLA-associated TCR beta chains were found to be more clonally expanded and to have lower generation probabilities than equally common non-associated chains. A later analysis reported that several top co-occurrence clusters appeared linked to parvovirus B19, influenza, CMV and Epstein-Barr virus. Linkage disequilibrium might explain the correlated functional status among segregating V segments, but an unknown experimental factor could not be ruled out. In a later genetic analysis, a missense DCLRE1C variant was associated with V-gene and J-gene trimming of TCR beta chains, and the association was replicated in an independent cohort. At a false discovery rate of 0.05, a later analysis linked under 20,000 TCR beta sequences to specific HLA alleles. The sequencing pipeline was judged likely to have produced a cluster of highly shared sequence variants as a technical artifact. In vitro tests confirmed that a few of the cytomegalovirus-associated TCR beta chains recognize cytomegalovirus antigens. Strong co-occurrence of HLA alleles, especially DR and DQ, made assigning TCR associations to individual alleles difficult. Because HLA typing was missing for some donors at each locus, association tests included only the typed subset. An earlier analysis of several hundred of the donors showed that most TCR beta V segments appeared in productive rearrangements either about 87% or about 30% of the time, which broadly matched IMGT annotations. In the study, 150 to 200 TCR beta chains were listed as associated with cytomegalovirus. Sequencing depth was assumed to be roughly uniform across donors in the presence/absence analyses, though that assumption may not hold. The authors suggested that the approach could potentially be generalized to other disease states and immunological phenotypes. For the cohort, immune exposure information was limited to CMV serostatus. While some public TCRs were present in many individuals, most TCR sequences turned up only very rarely across donors. Cytomegalovirus status was reported to be diagnosed by the classifier with high specificity and sensitivity in both the original and validation cohorts.

The origin of this receptor is a woman aged 18-35 years in good health and CMV-seronegative. Sequenced material: PBMCs.

The sequence in DNA is TGTGCCAGCAGCCGGGGTTTAGCACAAGAGACCCAGTACTTC. The resulting protein is CASSRGLAQETQYF. The chain employs TRBV11-2 and TRBJ2-5, with TRBD2 perhaps the D gene, on 5 matching bases. From a lookup of the germline V gene, CDR1 and CDR2 are SGHAT and FQNNGV. V is reduced by 5 bases and J by 2 bases, leaving a spacing of 12 bases between them. From its cysteine to its phenylalanine, the CDR3 spans 14 amino acids. Solely the CDR3 DNA is kept, with 42 bases framed from the first base.